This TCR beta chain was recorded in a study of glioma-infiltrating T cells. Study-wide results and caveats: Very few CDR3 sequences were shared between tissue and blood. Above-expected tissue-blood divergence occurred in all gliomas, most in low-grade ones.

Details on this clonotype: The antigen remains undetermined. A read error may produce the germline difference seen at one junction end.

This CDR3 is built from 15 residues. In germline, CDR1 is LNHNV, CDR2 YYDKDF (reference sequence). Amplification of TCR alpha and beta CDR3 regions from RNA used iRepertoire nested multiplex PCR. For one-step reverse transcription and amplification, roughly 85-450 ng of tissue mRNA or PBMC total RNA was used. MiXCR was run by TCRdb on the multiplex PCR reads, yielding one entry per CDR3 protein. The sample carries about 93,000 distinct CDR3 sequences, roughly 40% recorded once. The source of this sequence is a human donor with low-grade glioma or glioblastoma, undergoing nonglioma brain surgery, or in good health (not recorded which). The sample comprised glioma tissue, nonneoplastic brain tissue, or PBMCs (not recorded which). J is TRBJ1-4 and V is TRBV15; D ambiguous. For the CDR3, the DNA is TGTGCCACTAGCAGAGGGTTCGGAACTAATGAAAAACTGTTTTTT. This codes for CATSRGFGTNEKLFF.